Below, 18 T cell receptor beta chains from the same sample are listed, as sequenced in a study of blood T cell repertoires in COVID-19. TCRdb's table, derived via immunoSEQ multiplex PCR, lists solely in-frame clones and lacks some. The sample consists of roughly 150,000 clones, more than 65% of them appearing once. Input material: peripheral blood. These receptors were taken from a man aged 70 or older with active or convalescent COVID-19.

This chain connects TRBV30 to TRBJ2-7; TRBD2 matches 7 bases. The J segment lost 0 bases and the V segment lost 4 bases, leaving 9 bases of the junction unmatched. The germline V gene has CDR1 GTSNPN and CDR2 SVGIG (reference sequence). There are 15 residues in the CDR3. CDR3 sequence: CAWTHPAGYSYEQYF. For the CDR3, the DNA is TGTGCCTGGACCCACCCAGCGGGATACTCCTACGAGCAGTACTTC.

The V and J genes are TRBV19 and TRBJ1-2, with D uncertain. The germline V gene has CDR1 LNHDA and CDR2 SQIVND (reference sequence). This CDR3 spans 13 amino acids. V was pared by 5 bases and J by 3 bases, with 10 bases between. Here the CDR3 reads CASSERVYYGYTF. CDR3 coding DNA: TGTGCCAGTAGTGAGAGGGTTTACTATGGCTACACCTTC.

The gene calls are TRBV24-1 and TRBJ2-1, with 7 bases aligning to TRBD2. V shed 5 bases, J shed 3 bases, and the junction held 6 bases outside the gene matches. The CDR3 spans 15 residues. Looked up from germline, CDR1 is KGHDR and CDR2 is SFDVKD. The CDR3 sequence: CATSGSREGYNEQFF. The CDR3 nucleotides are TGTGCCACCAGTGGGTCCAGGGAGGGCTACAATGAGCAGTTCTTC.

The chain has TRBV7-2 and TRBJ1-2; 9 bases are a match to TRBD1. The trim removed 4 bases at V and 8 bases at J, leaving 14 bases unmatched. The length of the CDR3 is 16 residues. Germline CDR1 and CDR2: SGHTA and FQGNSA. CDR3 amino acids: CASSSNLRGQGGGYTF. The CDR3, as DNA: TGTGCCAGCAGCTCGAACCTAAGGGGACAGGGCGGAGGCTACACCTTC.

CDR3 residues: CAISANVGSGYNEQFF. In nucleotides, the CDR3 is TGTGCCATCAGTGCCAATGTAGGGAGTGGCTACAATGAGCAGTTCTTC. V gene TRBV10-3 combines with J gene TRBJ2-1; D is possibly TRBD2 (5 bases). The germline V gene encodes CDR1 ENHRY and CDR2 SYGVKD. The V and J ends lost 4 bases and 3 bases respectively, with 16 bases between them. CDR3 length: 16 amino acids.

The chain combines TRBV19 with TRBJ1-4; D is possibly TRBD1 (6 bases). The CDR3 loop spans 13 amino acids. Trimming pared 3 bases from V and 7 bases from J, leaving 9 bases between. The germline gives CDR1 LNHDA, CDR2 SQIVND (reference sequence). The CDR3 region is CASSMARGEKLFF. CDR3 nucleotides: TGTGCCAGTAGTATGGCCAGGGGTGAAAAACTGTTTTTT.

Only one count was recorded for this clone. V usage is TRBV6-5 and J usage is TRBJ2-3; 11 bases agree with TRBD1. CDR1 MNHEY and CDR2 SVGAGI come from the germline V gene. The CDR3 consists of 15 residues. V lost 6 bases and J lost 4; bases outside the gene matches: 6. As DNA, the CDR3 is TGTGCCAGCAGAACCGGGACAGGGGGATCAGATACGCAGTATTTT. The encoded protein is CASRTGTGGSDTQYF.

This chain links TRBV7-2 with TRBJ1-6; TRBD1 agrees at 8 bases. Trimming removed 5 bases from V and 5 bases from J; junction bases left unmatched: 5. The germline gives CDR1 SGHTA, CDR2 FQGNSA. This CDR3 has 15 amino acids. The CDR3 loop reads CASSPQGANNSPLHF. The CDR3, as DNA: TGTGCCAGCAGCCCGCAGGGGGCAAATAATTCACCCCTCCACTTT. The whole variable domain, filled in from reference TRBV7-2 and TRBJ1-6, reads GAGVSQSPSNKVTEKGKDVELRCDPISGHTALYWYRQSLGQGLEFLIYFQGNSAPDKSGLPSDRFSAERTGGSVSTLTIQRTQQEDSAVYLCASSPQGANNSPLHFGNGTRLTVT.

The V and J genes are TRBV5-6 and TRBJ2-1, with 7 bases fitting TRBD1. Germline CDR1 is SGHDT and CDR2 is YYEEEE. The CDR3 length is 16 residues. Losses at the gene ends were 3 bases for V and 0 bases for J; bases not matched to a gene: 6. The chain's CDR3 is CASSSPTGLSYNEQFF. DNA of the CDR3: TGTGCCAGCAGCTCGCCGACAGGGCTCTCCTACAATGAGCAGTTCTTC.

The genes are TRBV18 and TRBJ2-7; the D is unclear. The CDR3 consists of 14 residues. Germline V lookup: CDR1 KGHSH, CDR2 LQKENI. With 2 bases removed from V and 5 bases from J, the gap between germline ends came to 13 bases. CDR3 DNA sequence: TGTGCCAGCTCACCATACGGGTCTTTGAACGAGCAGTACTTC. This translates into CASSPYGSLNEQYF.

The chain carries TRBV27 and TRBJ1-6; D is unresolved. Germline CDR1 is MNHEY and CDR2 is SMNVEV (reference sequence). The V end lost 6 bases, the J end lost 0 bases, and 9 bases lay between the germline ends. This CDR3 has 15 amino acids. The CDR3 region is CASSQLSSYNSPLHF. CDR3 nucleotides: TGTGCCAGCAGCCAACTGAGCTCCTATAATTCACCCCTCCACTTT.

The gene calls are TRBV5-6 and TRBJ2-7; possible D gene TRBD2, 6 bases. Trimming took off 3 bases at V and 3 bases at J, with 16 bases between the two ends. This CDR3 spans 15 amino acids. Germline-derived CDR1 and CDR2 are SGHDT and YYEEEE. This CDR3 is CASSYYSGLIYEQYF. Written as DNA, the CDR3 is TGTGCCAGCAGCTACTACTCGGGACTGATCTACGAGCAGTACTTC.

The CDR3 DNA sequence: TGTGCCAGCGAGGGCGTAATCAGCGGGACCTATGGCTACACCTTC. Amino acids: CASEGVISGTYGYTF. The chain links TRBV14 to TRBJ1-2; D perhaps matches TRBD1 (5 bases). The germline V gene encodes CDR1 SGHDN and CDR2 FVKESK. With 8 bases removed from V and 4 bases from J, the gap between germline ends came to 20 bases. This CDR3 spans 15 amino acids.

Turning to this clone: Other nucleotide sequences from this sample produce the same CDR3. The chain joins TRBV18 to TRBJ2-2; 7 bases line up with TRBD1. The germline CDR1 and CDR2 sequences are KGHSH and LQKENI. J lost 0 bases, V lost 6 bases, and 4 bases had no gene match. The CDR3 sequence is 15 residues long. The CDR3 protein is CASSAGTANTGELFF. The CDR3 DNA follows: TGTGCCAGCTCTGCCGGGACAGCGAACACCGGGGAGCTGTTTTTT.

This clone has only one observation. The chain has TRBV29-1 and TRBJ2-3; a weak D match, TRBD1 (5 bases). Trimming removed 6 bases at V and 0 bases at J, with 13 bases between. CDR3 length: 14 residues. Germline lookup yields CDR1 SQVTM and CDR2 ANQGSEA. The CDR3 is CSVREATSTDTQYF. The CDR3 nucleotides read TGCAGCGTCAGGGAAGCGACTAGCACAGATACGCAGTATTTT.

The chain joins TRBV4-3 to TRBJ2-2; 9 positions agree with TRBD2. The germline gives CDR1 LGHNA, CDR2 YSLEER. J gave up 5 bases and V 0 bases, and 10 bases lay outside the gene matches. This CDR3 is built from 18 residues. The CDR3 nucleotides are TGCGCCAGCAGCCAAGAGAGGGGAGCTAGCGGGATAACCGGGGAGCTGTTTTTT. Translation gives CASSQERGASGITGELFF.

The V gene is TRBV6-5, the J gene TRBJ1-6; 7 bases map to TRBD1. CDR1 MNHEY and CDR2 SVGAGI come from the germline V gene. Trimming took 11 bases from V and 5 from J; bases not matched to a gene: 9. CDR3 length equals 14 residues. Here the CDR3 reads CAGQGEVNNSPLHF. The CDR3 region has the DNA TGTGCCGGTCAGGGGGAAGTCAATAATTCACCCCTCCACTTT.

The chain joins TRBV3-1 (or the pseudogene TRBV3-2) to TRBJ2-1; the match to TRBD2 covers 12 bases. This CDR3 is built from 18 residues. CDR1 and CDR2 from the germline V gene are LGHDT and YNNKEL (reference sequence). Unmatched junction bases numbered 8, after V lost 2 bases and J lost 3 bases. The CDR3 DNA reads TGTGCCAGCAGCCAAAGTCTAGCGGGGGGGCTGGTCTACAATGAGCAGTTCTTC. It yields the protein CASSQSLAGGLVYNEQFF.